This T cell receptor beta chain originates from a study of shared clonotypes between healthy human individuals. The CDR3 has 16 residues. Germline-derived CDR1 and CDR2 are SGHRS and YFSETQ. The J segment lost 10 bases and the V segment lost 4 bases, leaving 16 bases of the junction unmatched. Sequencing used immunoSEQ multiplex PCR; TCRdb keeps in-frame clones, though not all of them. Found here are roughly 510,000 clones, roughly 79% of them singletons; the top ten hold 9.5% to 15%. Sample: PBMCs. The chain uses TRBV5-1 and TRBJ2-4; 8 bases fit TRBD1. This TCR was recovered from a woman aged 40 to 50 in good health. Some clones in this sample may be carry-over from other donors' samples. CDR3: CASSTGTGLISYIQYF. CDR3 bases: TGCGCCAGCAGCACAGGGACAGGCCTAATTTCGTATATTCAGTACTTC.